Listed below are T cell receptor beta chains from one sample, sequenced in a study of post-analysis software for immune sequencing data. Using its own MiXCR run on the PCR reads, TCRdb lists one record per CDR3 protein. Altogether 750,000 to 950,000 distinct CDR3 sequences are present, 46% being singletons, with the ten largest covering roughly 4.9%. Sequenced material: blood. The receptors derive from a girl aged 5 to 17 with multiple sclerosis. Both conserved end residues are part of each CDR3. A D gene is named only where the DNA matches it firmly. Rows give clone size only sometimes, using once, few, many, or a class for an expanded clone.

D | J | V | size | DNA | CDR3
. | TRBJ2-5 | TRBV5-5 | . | TGTGCCAGCAGCTTGGTTCCAACCCAAGAGACCCAGTACTTC | CASSLVPTQETQYF
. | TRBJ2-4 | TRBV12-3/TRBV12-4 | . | TGTGCCAGCAGTCCCTCCGGGGGGCCGCTTCAGTACTTC | CASSPSGGPLQYF
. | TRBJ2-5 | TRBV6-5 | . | TGTGCCAGCAGCGAAACGCCCGGGACCCAGTACTTC | CASSETPGTQYF
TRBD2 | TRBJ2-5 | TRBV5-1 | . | TGCGCCAGCAGCGAAGCGGGGTTCCAAGAGACCCAGTACTTC | CASSEAGFQETQYF
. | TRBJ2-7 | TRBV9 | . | TGTGCCAGCAGCCCCATAGGGGGTCCCTTTGTGTACGAGCAGTACTTC | CASSPIGGPFVYEQYF
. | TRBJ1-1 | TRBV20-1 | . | TGCAGTGCTCCCCGGGACGGGAACACTGAAGCTTTCTTT | CSAPRDGNTEAFF
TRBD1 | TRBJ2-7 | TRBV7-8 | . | TGTGCCAGCAGCCCTCGGACAGGCCTTCCCTACGAGCAGTACTTC | CASSPRTGLPYEQYF
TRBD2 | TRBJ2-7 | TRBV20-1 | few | TGCAGTGCTCGTAGCGGGAGGTCCCATAATATCTACGAGCAGTACTTC | CSARSGRSHNIYEQYF
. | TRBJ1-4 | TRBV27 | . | TGTGCCAACAGTCTCAGACGGACGACGGTTGAAAAACTGTTTTTT | CANSLRRTTVEKLFF
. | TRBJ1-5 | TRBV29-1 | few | TGCAGCGTTGCTTCGGGAGGACAGCCCCAGCATTTT | CSVASGGQPQHF
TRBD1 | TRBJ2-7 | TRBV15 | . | TGTGCCACCAGCATGGACCCGGGACAGACCTACGAGCAGTACTTC | CATSMDPGQTYEQYF
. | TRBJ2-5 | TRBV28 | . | TGTGCCAGCAGTTTAGGGACCCTTCTAGTGGAGACCCAGTACTTC | CASSLGTLLVETQYF
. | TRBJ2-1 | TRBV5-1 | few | TGCGCCAGCAGCTTGAAGCCAAGGAATGAGCAGTTCTTC | CASSLKPRNEQFF
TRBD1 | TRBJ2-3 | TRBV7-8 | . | TGTGCCAGCAGCCCAGGGACAGGGATGGGCACAGATACGCAGTATTTT | CASSPGTGMGTDTQYF
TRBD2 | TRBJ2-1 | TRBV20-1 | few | TGCAGTGCTTTCTGGCGGGGGGGGCCCTACAATGAGCAGTTCTTC | CSAFWRGGPYNEQFF
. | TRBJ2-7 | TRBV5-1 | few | TGCGCCAGCAGCTTGGGCGGGCAACCCTACGAGCAGTACTTC | CASSLGGQPYEQYF
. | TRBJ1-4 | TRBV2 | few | TGTGCCAGCAGAGCAGGGGACCGTAATGAAAAACTGTTTTTT | CASRAGDRNEKLFF
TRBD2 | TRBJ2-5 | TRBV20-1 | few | TGCAGTGCTAGGAGGATAGCGGGAGTAGGGGAGACCCAGTACTTC | CSARRIAGVGETQYF